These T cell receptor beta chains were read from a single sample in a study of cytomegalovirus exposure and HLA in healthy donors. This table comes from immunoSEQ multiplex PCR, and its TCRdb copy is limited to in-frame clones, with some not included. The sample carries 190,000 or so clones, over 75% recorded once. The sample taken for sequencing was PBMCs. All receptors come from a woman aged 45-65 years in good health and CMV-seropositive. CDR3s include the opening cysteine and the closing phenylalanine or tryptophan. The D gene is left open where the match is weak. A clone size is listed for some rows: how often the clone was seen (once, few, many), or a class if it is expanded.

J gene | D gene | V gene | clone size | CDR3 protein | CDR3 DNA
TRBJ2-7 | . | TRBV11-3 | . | CASRIPYYEQYF | TGTGCCAGCAGGATTCCCTACTACGAGCAGTACTTC
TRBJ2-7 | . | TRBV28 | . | CASSPAWGLDNYEQYF | TGTGCCAGCAGTCCGGCTTGGGGCCTCGATAACTACGAGCAGTACTTC
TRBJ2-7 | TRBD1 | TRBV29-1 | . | CSVEATGPEQYF | TGCAGCGTTGAAGCGACAGGGCCCGAGCAGTACTTC
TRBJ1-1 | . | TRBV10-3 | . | CAISDLAGSEAFF | TGTGCCATCAGTGATTTAGCTGGGAGTGAAGCTTTCTTT
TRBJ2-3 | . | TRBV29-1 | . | CSVEAGGTDTQYF | TGCAGCGTTGAAGCAGGGGGCACAGATACGCAGTATTTT
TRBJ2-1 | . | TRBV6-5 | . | CASSHRGRYNEQFF | TGTGCCAGCAGCCATAGGGGCCGGTACAATGAGCAGTTCTTC
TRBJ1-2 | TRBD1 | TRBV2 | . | CASSWGTAKYGYTF | TGTGCCAGCAGTTGGGGGACAGCCAAGTATGGCTACACCTTC
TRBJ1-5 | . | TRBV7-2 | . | CASSLGSARNQPQHF | TGTGCCAGCAGCTTAGGATCGGCCAGGAATCAGCCCCAGCATTTT
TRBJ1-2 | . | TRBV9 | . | CASSSSGPDRDGYTF | TGTGCCAGCAGCTCGTCAGGGCCTGACCGGGATGGCTACACCTTC
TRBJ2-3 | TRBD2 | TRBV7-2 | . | CASSFYGGGDTQYF | TGTGCCAGCAGCTTCTACGGCGGGGGAGATACGCAGTATTTT
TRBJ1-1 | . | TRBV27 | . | CASSFAGPGTEAFF | TGTGCCAGCAGTTTTGCGGGGCCGGGGACTGAAGCTTTCTTT
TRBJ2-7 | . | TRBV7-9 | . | CASSLSGVDYEQYF | TGTGCCAGCAGCTTATCAGGGGTGGACTACGAGCAGTACTTC
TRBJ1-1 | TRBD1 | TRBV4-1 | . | CASSLQGGRAGAFF | TGCGCCAGCAGCCTACAGGGGGGGAGGGCTGGGGCTTTCTTT
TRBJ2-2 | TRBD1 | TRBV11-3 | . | CASSPQLDRADTGELFF | TGTGCCAGCAGCCCCCAGCTGGACAGGGCTGACACCGGGGAGCTGTTTTTT
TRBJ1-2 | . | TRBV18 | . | CASSPQGGYGYTF | TGTGCCAGCTCACCTCAGGGTGGCTATGGCTACACCTTC
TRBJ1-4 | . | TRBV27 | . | CATSMGRGNEKLFF | TGTGCCACCTCCATGGGGAGGGGGAATGAAAAACTGTTTTTT
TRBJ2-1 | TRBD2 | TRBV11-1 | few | CASSSQGLAGNEQFF | TGTGCCAGCAGCTCCCAGGGACTAGCGGGCAATGAGCAGTTCTTC
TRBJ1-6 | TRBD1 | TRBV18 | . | CASSQDRGPRKNSPLHF | TGTGCCAGCTCTCAGGACAGGGGGCCGAGAAAAAATTCACCCCTCCACTTT
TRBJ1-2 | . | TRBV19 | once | CASSRGYGYTF | TGTGCCAGTAGTAGAGGTTATGGCTACACCTTC